The clone carrying this T cell receptor beta chain has a handful of counts. Its specificity is unknown. Sequenced material consisted of expressed TCRB transcripts (all of the isolated RNA was reverse transcribed). Using immunoSEQ multiplex PCR, the repertoire was profiled, and TCRdb retains in-frame clones only, with some absent. This table holds a few hundred thousand clones, about 16% found once. The authors obtained over 95% purity in all sorted populations. J gave up 0 bases and V 0 bases, and 13 bases lay outside the gene matches. Germline-derived CDR1 and CDR2 are GTSNPN and SVGIG (reference sequence). The CDR3 sequence is 18 residues long. The data derive from a study of beta chain features in type 1 diabetes. Study at large: There was similarity between patients and healthy donors in age, gender and cell yields.

Overall study findings and caveats: Healthy donors had naive, central memory and Treg TCRB repertoires that appeared less similar than those seen among patients.

The sample comprised naive CD4+ T cells from blood. This rearrangement joins TRBV30 to TRBJ1-2, with 7 bases fitting TRBD1. This TCR was sampled from a woman aged 18-29 years in good health. As DNA, the CDR3 is TGTGCCTGGAGTGTAATTAGGGGGACAGCCAGAGCTAACTATGGCTACACCTTC. Protein sequence: CAWSVIRGTARANYGYTF.